A single sample gave rise to the 23 T cell receptor beta chains below, sequenced in a study of T cell responses to AZD1222 COVID-19 vaccine. Only in-frame clones appear in the TCRdb table, and some are missing; sequencing was by immunoSEQ multiplex PCR. The profile covers under 200,000 clones, with under 95% appearing a single time and under 5% taken by the ten largest. Here the sequenced sample was peripheral blood, taken on day 0 of AZD1222 vaccination. All receptors derive from an adult in good health.

V and J are TRBV5-4 and TRBJ2-3; 13 bases agree with TRBD2. The CDR3 is 15 residues long. The trim removed 4 bases at V and 3 bases at J, leaving 2 bases unmatched. Per the germline V gene, CDR1 is SGHNT and CDR2 is YYREEE (reference sequence). The CDR3: CASSRTSGRTDTQYF. The CDR3 DNA sequence: TGTGCCAGCAGCCGGACTAGCGGGAGAACAGATACGCAGTATTTT.

The chain joins TRBV5-4 to TRBJ2-1; the match to TRBD2 covers 12 bases. CDR3 size: 13 residues. V was clipped by 10 bases and J by 4 bases; unmatched bases: 3. CDR1 and CDR2 (germline): SGHNT, YYREEE (reference sequence). This CDR3 is CAGGTSGYNEQFF. CDR3 bases: TGTGCCGGAGGGACTAGCGGGTACAATGAGCAGTTCTTC.

CDR3 bases: TGTGCCAGCAGCTCGCGGACTAGCGGGAGGGGGAAGTTCTTC. Its protein product is CASSSRTSGRGKFF. The chain is built from TRBV7-2 and TRBJ2-1; 15 positions match TRBD2. Germline V CDR1 and CDR2: SGHTA, FQGNSA. The CDR3 covers 14 residues. V was clipped by 4 bases and J by 14 bases; unmatched bases: 6.

Comments on this clone: At one end, the junction sequence differs from germline, possibly due to a read error. This chain's CDR3 is CASSNGHNSPLHF. CDR3 bases: TGTGCTAGCAGCAACGGCCACAATTCACCCCTCCACTTT. The J gene is TRBJ1-6, the V gene TRBV7-7; D remains unclear. This CDR3 has 13 residues. Germline V lookup: CDR1 SSHAT, CDR2 FNYEAQ (reference sequence).

This chain links TRBV11-3 with TRBJ1-1, with TRBD1 identical over 8 bases. From germline, CDR1 is SGHNT and CDR2 YENEEA. This CDR3 spans 20 amino acids. The V and J ends lost 0 bases and 3 bases, in that order; junction bases with no gene match: 18. The CDR3 region is CASSLDYGRGRKKNHTEAFF. DNA for the CDR3: TGTGCCAGCAGCTTAGATTACGGCAGGGGGCGAAAGAAGAACCACACTGAAGCTTTCTTT.

V and J are TRBV6-5 and TRBJ1-2, with 7 bases that match TRBD1. This CDR3 comprises 14 residues. Germline V CDR1 and CDR2: MNHEY, SVGAGI. J was trimmed by 4 bases and V by 3 bases; bases with no gene match: 5. CDR3 sequence (DNA): TGTGCCAGCAGTTATGGGGACAGCTTCTATGGCTACACCTTC. Translating it yields CASSYGDSFYGYTF.

The chain is built from TRBV27 and TRBJ2-1; D is tentatively TRBD1 or TRBD2 (5 bases each). The CDR3 is 16 amino acids. Trimming stripped 6 bases from V and 0 bases from J, with 15 bases between. Germline V CDR1 and CDR2: MNHEY, SMNVEV (reference sequence). For the CDR3, the DNA is TGTGCCAGCAGCCCGACAGCGGTCCTCTCCTACAATGAGCAGTTCTTC. Translating gives CASSPTAVLSYNEQFF.

The chain uses TRBV7-3 and TRBJ2-1; the D is unclear. V gave up 5 bases and J gave up 8 bases, with 16 bases separating them. Germline V gene sequence: CDR1 SGHTA, CDR2 FQGTGA. The CDR3 consists of 14 residues. The CDR3 loop is CASSRGTKGDEQFF. The CDR3 DNA reads TGTGCCAGCAGCCGAGGCACTAAAGGCGATGAGCAGTTCTTC.

Notes on this clone: The junction does not match germline at one end; this may be a read error. This chain links TRBV7-7 with TRBJ1-1; D remains ambiguous. Germline V gene lookup returns CDR1 SSHAT and CDR2 FNYEAQ (reference sequence). CDR3 length: 13 amino acids. The CDR3 reads CASSVAEGTEAFF. In DNA, the CDR3 is TGTGCTAGCAGCGTAGCCGAGGGTACTGAAGCTTTCTTT.

The rearrangement links TRBV5-6 to TRBJ1-5, with 7 bases lining up with TRBD1. The J segment lost 0 bases and the V segment lost 4 bases, leaving 7 bases of the junction unmatched. The CDR3 sequence is 16 residues long. Germline values: CDR1 SGHDT, CDR2 YYEEEE. The CDR3 DNA sequence: TGTGCCAGCAGCCTACAGGGGCGACATAGCAATCAGCCCCAGCATTTT. It encodes CASSLQGRHSNQPQHF.

In this sample, this clone turned up once. The chain employs TRBV11-2 and TRBJ2-7, with TRBD2 matching 7 bases. The germline gives CDR1 SGHAT, CDR2 FQNNGV. Trimming cost V 5 bases and J 4 bases; bases outside gene matches: 14. CDR3 size: 16 residues. CDR3 DNA sequence: TGTGCCAGCAGCCCACAGGACGGACTAGAAGGGTACGAGCAGTACTTC. This encodes CASSPQDGLEGYEQYF.

The genes are TRBV20-1 and TRBJ2-1; D gene ambiguous. The germline V and J ends were trimmed by 8 bases and 8 bases, with 13 bases remaining between them. The CDR3 has 11 amino acids. The germline V gene encodes CDR1 DFQATT and CDR2 SNEGSKA (reference sequence). The chain's CDR3 is CSLQPYDEQFF. CDR3 bases: TGCAGTCTTCAACCTTACGATGAGCAGTTCTTC.

The V gene is TRBV2, the J gene TRBJ2-7, with D hard to call. The CDR3 spans 14 residues. Germline V gene lookup returns CDR1 SNHLY and CDR2 FYNNEI. The V end lost 6 bases, the J end lost 6 bases, and 18 bases lay between the germline ends. The CDR3 nucleotides read TGTGCCAGCAGGACCGACCCCTGGGCCCTCGAGCAGTACTTC. It translates to CASRTDPWALEQYF.

The chain combines TRBV5-4 with TRBJ2-1; D unclear. V was cut by 4 bases and J by 1 base, with 6 bases left in between. Germline lookup yields CDR1 SGHNT and CDR2 YYREEE (reference sequence). There are 13 residues in the CDR3. The CDR3 sequence is CASSPTSYNEQFF. The CDR3 nucleotides are TGTGCCAGCAGCCCAACTTCCTACAATGAGCAGTTCTTC.

The V gene is TRBV14, the J gene TRBJ1-3, with TRBD1 as a possible D gene (5 bases). V was pared by 4 bases and J by 10 bases, with 14 bases between. CDR1 and CDR2 (germline): SGHDN, FVKESK. There are 13 residues in the CDR3. This CDR3 is CASSPQRKGTIYF. CDR3 sequence (DNA): TGTGCCAGCAGCCCACAGCGGAAGGGGACCATATATTTT. Variable domain in full (rest from reference TRBV14 and TRBJ1-3): EAGVTQFPSHSVIEKGQTVTLRCDPISGHDNLYWYRRVMGKEIKFLLHFVKESKQDESGMPNNRFLAERTGGTYSTLKVQPAELEDSGVYFCASSPQRKGTIYFGEGSWLTVV.

The chain combines TRBV14 with TRBJ1-1; D unclear. Germline CDR1 reads SGHDN; CDR2 reads FVKESK. The CDR3 covers 13 residues. V was trimmed by 1 base and J by 2 bases, leaving 5 bases between them. The CDR3 reads CASSQGFNTEAFF. The CDR3 DNA is TGTGCCAGCAGCCAAGGGTTTAACACTGAAGCTTTCTTT.

The chain joins TRBV19 to TRBJ1-3; D ambiguous. The CDR3 consists of 15 residues. Between the trimmed V and J ends, which lost 3 bases and 0 bases, there was a span of 9 bases. CDR1 and CDR2 (germline): LNHDA, SQIVND (reference sequence). Here the CDR3 reads CASSMRRNSGNTIYF. Here the CDR3 DNA reads TGTGCCAGTAGTATGCGACGGAACTCTGGAAACACCATATATTTT.

This clone was seen only a few times. The J gene is TRBJ1-4, the V gene TRBV19; D is uncertain. Trimming left V 7 bases short and J 1 base short, with 16 bases between. The CDR3 runs to 16 residues. Germline V gene data show CDR1 as LNHDA and CDR2 as SQIVND (reference sequence). CDR3 sequence reads: CASNSRYLRTNEKLFF. The CDR3 DNA reads TGTGCCAGTAACAGCAGGTACTTGCGAACTAATGAAAAACTGTTTTTT.

The V and J genes are TRBV28 and TRBJ2-7, with 7 bases that match TRBD1. The germline V gene has CDR1 MDHEN and CDR2 SYDVKM. CDR3 size: 16 residues. V lost 5 bases, J lost 9 bases, and 19 bases stayed unmatched. The CDR3 DNA reads TGTGCCAGCAGTACACATGCCACAGGGGACCGCTTTCGGCAGTACTTC. Its protein product is CASSTHATGDRFRQYF.

This chain uses TRBV28 with TRBJ1-5; D perhaps matches TRBD1 (5 bases). This CDR3 has 13 residues. Germline assignment: CDR1 MDHEN and CDR2 SYDVKM. V shed 6 bases and J shed 7 bases, with 13 bases lying between them. The CDR3 bases are TGTGCCAGCAGGGCGGCAGGGTTCCAGCCCCAGCATTTT. It codes for CASRAAGFQPQHF.

This chain links TRBV5-1 with TRBJ2-5; TRBD2 might be the D (6 bases). CDR1 SGHRS and CDR2 YFSETQ come from the germline V gene. There are 14 residues in the CDR3. Trimming removed 1 base at V and 4 bases at J, with 11 bases between. CDR3 coding DNA: TGCGCCAGCAGCTTGCTGGGAGGCCTAGAGACCCAGTACTTC. Translation gives CASSLLGGLETQYF. Filled out from reference TRBV5-1 and TRBJ2-5, the complete variable domain reads KAGVTQTPRYLIKTRGQQVTLSCSPISGHRSVSWYQQTPGQGLQFLFEYFSETQRNKGNFPGRFSGRQFSNSRSEMNVSTLELGDSALYLCASSLLGGLETQYFGPGTRLLVL.

V gene TRBV19 combines with J gene TRBJ1-1; 7 nucleotides match TRBD1. The CDR3 has 17 amino acids. Looked up from germline, CDR1 is LNHDA and CDR2 is SQIVND (reference sequence). V dropped 1 base and J dropped 0; count of bases not matched to a gene: 8. The CDR3 nucleotides read TGTGCCAGTAGTATAGCTTGGGACAGAATAATGAACACTGAAGCTTTCTTT. It yields the protein CASSIAWDRIMNTEAFF.

V gene TRBV5-5 combines with J gene TRBJ2-7; D unclear. Germline V gene data show CDR1 as SGHKS and CDR2 as YYEKEE (reference sequence). The CDR3 runs to 13 residues. Deletions cut 0 bases from V and 2 bases from J, with 6 bases between. The CDR3 sequence: CASSLGGPYEQYF. CDR3 in DNA: TGTGCCAGCAGCTTGGGTGGGCCCTACGAGCAGTACTTC.